A selection of T cell receptor beta chains follows, all from one sample in a study of OX40 agonist ivuxolimab in advanced cancers. Sequenced by immunoSEQ multiplex PCR; TCRdb stores in-frame clones only, minus some. The data contain some 10,000 clones, 70% to 80% of them seen just once; the ten biggest clones take up around 30%. The sequenced sample was CD4+ or CD8+ T cells sorted from blood, obtained in a trial of the OX40 agonist ivuxolimab. These TCRs come from an adult with an advanced solid tumor such as melanoma, head and neck, liver or kidney cancer. Each CDR3 is given with its conserved first and last residue.

TRBJ2-5 TRBV9 CASSVEGAGKTQYF
TRBJ1-2 TRBV28 CASSPWTGGNYGYTF
TRBJ2-1 TRBV5-1 CASTPPGVEFF
TRBJ2-3 TRBV6-4 CASSERDTDTQYF
TRBJ2-2 TRBV4-2 CASSQSDWKAGTGELFF
TRBJ2-7 TRBV7-9 CASSLVGYLKYF
TRBJ2-7 TRBV27 CASSLSGSSYEQYF
TRBJ2-3 TRBV29-1 CSVDGLAGGPNTQYF
TRBJ2-1 TRBV13 CASSLDLAGGRNEQFF
TRBJ1-1 TRBV15 CATSRGDLNTEAFF